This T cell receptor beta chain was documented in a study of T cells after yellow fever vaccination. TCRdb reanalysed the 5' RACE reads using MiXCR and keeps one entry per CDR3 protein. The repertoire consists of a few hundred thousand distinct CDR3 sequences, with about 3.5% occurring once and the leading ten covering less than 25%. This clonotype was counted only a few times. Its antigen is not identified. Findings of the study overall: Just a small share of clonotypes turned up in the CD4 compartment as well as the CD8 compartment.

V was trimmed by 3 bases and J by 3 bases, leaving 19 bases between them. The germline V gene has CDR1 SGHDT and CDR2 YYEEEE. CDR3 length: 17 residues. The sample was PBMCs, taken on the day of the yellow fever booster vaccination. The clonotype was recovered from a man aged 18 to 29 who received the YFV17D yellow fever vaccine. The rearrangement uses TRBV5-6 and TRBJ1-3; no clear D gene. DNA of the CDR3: TGTGCCAGCAGCTCTTTCAAGAGGCTAGACCTTGGAAACACCATATATTTT. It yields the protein CASSSFKRLDLGNTIYF.